This T cell receptor (beta chain) was documented in a study of blood T cell repertoires in COVID-19. The overall study: Sites across the United States, Italy and Spain contributed samples from acute and convalescent COVID-19. Nucleic acid was either cDNA or gDNA, and it came from T cells, B-cell-depleted T cells, or PBMCs.

V gave up 5 bases and J gave up 7 bases, with 13 bases separating them. The CDR3 consists of 13 residues. Germline V gene data show CDR1 as SGHVS and CDR2 as FQNEAQ. The table came from immunoSEQ multiplex PCR; TCRdb's copy has only in-frame clones and leaves some out. The sample lists 45,000 to 70,000 clones, around 81% seen once, with more than 7% in the top ten. Specimen: peripheral blood. The chain is built from TRBV7-8 and TRBJ2-3; weak D call: TRBD1 (6 bases). The sequence was obtained from a man aged 60 to 69 with acute or convalescent COVID-19. The CDR3 is CASSPQTGYTQYF. The CDR3 bases are TGTGCCAGCAGCCCACAAACAGGGTATACGCAGTATTTT.